The clone carrying this T cell receptor (beta chain) has ten or more counts. Its target is unknown. This record belongs to a study of naive and memory T cell subsets. Findings and caveats of the study: Tuberculin site TCR excess was interpreted as type IV hypersensitivity infiltration.

Ligated cDNA underwent four rounds of PCR with nested alpha and beta constant region primers and SP2. A single record per CDR3 protein comes from TCRdb applying MiXCR to the UMI-ligation and nested PCR reads. This table holds about 14,000 distinct CDR3 sequences, 4% to 6.5% found once. Specified treatment: skin biopsy from PPD injection site in Mantoux-positive individual. A UMI-containing oligonucleotide was joined by 3' ligation to the TCR cDNA template. CDR1 and CDR2 (germline): SQVTM, ANQGSEA. This CDR3 spans 13 amino acids. V was cut by 1 base and J by 0 bases, with 4 bases left in between. This TCR was recovered from an adult in good health. Sequenced here: skin, sampled from a tuberculin skin test site. The V gene is TRBV29-1, the J gene TRBJ1-5; no firm D call. The CDR3 region is CSVEVDSNQPQHF. CDR3 DNA sequence: TGCAGCGTTGAAGTAGATAGCAATCAGCCCCAGCATTTT.